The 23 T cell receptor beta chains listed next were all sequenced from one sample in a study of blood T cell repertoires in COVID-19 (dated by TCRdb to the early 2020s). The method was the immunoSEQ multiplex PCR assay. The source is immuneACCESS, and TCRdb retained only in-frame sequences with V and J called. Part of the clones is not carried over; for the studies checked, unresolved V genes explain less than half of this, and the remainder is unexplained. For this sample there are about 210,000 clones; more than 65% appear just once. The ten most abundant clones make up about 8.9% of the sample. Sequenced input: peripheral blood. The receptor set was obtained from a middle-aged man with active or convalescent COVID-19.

DNA for the CDR3: TGTGCCAGCAGCCAAGATCTGACAGACCCCTATGGCTACACCTTC. Protein: CASSQDLTDPYGYTF. The genes are TRBV3-1 (or the pseudogene TRBV3-2) and TRBJ1-2, with a weak D call TRBD1 (5 bases). The CDR3 spans 15 residues. The germline V gene encodes CDR1 LGHDT and CDR2 YNNKEL (reference sequence). V was trimmed by 0 bases and J by 4 bases, leaving 12 bases between them.

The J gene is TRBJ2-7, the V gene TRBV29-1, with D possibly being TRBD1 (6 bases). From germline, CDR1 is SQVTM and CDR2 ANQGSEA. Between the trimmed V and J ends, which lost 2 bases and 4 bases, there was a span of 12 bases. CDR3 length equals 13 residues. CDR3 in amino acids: CSVEISRGYEQYF. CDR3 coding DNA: TGCAGCGTTGAAATATCCAGGGGTTACGAGCAGTACTTC.

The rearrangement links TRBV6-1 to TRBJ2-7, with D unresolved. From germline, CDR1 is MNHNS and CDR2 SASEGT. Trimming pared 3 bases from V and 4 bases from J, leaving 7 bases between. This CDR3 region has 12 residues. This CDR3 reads CASSEKLYEQYV. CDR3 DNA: TGTGCCAGCAGTGAGAAGCTTTACGAGCAGTACGTC.

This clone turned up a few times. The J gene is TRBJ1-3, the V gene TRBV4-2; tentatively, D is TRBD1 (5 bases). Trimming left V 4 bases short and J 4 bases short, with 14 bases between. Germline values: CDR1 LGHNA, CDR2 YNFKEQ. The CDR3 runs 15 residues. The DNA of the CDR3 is TGTGCCAGCAGCCCCGGGGGGGTAGTGGGAAACACCATATATTTT. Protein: CASSPGGVVGNTIYF.

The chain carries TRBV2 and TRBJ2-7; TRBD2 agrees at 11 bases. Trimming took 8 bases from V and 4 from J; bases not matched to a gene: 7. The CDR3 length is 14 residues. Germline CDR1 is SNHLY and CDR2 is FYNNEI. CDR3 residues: CASSLAGGPYEQYV. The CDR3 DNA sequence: TGTGCCAGCTCGCTAGCGGGGGGCCCGTACGAGCAGTACGTC.

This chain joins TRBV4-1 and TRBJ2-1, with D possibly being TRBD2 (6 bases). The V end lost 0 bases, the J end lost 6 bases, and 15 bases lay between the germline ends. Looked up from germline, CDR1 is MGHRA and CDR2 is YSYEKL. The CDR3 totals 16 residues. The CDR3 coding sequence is TGCGCCAGCAGCCAAGATATTGCTAGCGAGACCAATGAGCAGTTCTTC. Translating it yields CASSQDIASETNEQFF.

The CDR3 reads CASSSPSEDNTYGYTF. DNA of the CDR3: TGTGCCAGCAGTTCCCCCTCAGAGGACAATACCTATGGCTACACCTTC. The chain carries TRBV28 and TRBJ1-2, with D possibly matching TRBD1 (5 bases). CDR3 size: 16 residues. CDR1 MDHEN and CDR2 SYDVKM come from the germline V gene. V was clipped by 4 bases and J by 4 bases, with 19 bases between them.

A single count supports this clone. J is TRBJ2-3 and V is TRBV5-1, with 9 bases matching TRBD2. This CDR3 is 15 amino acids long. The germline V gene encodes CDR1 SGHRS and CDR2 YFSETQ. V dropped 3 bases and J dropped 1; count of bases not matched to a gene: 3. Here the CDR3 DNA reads TGCGCCAGCAGCTACCGGACTAGCGGCACAGATACGCAGTATTTT. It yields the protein CASSYRTSGTDTQYF. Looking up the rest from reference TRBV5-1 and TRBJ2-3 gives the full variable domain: KAGVTQTPRYLIKTRGQQVTLSCSPISGHRSVSWYQQTPGQGLQFLFEYFSETQRNKGNFPGRFSGRQFSNSRSEMNVSTLELGDSALYLCASSYRTSGTDTQYFGPGTRLTVL.

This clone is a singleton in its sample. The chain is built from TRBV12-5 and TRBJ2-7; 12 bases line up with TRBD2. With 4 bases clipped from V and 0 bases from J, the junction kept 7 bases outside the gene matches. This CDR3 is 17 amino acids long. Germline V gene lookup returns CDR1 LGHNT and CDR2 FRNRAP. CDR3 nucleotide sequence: TGTGCTAGTGGTTATCCTAGCGGGAGGGAAAGCTCCTACGAGCAGTACTTC. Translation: CASGYPSGRESSYEQYF.

DNA for the CDR3: TGTGCCAGTAGGGGAGGGGTTCATCAGCCCCAGCATTTT. This codes for CASRGGVHQPQHF. The rearrangement joins TRBV19 to TRBJ1-5, with D maybe TRBD1 (5 bases). The V end lost 6 bases, the J end lost 5 bases, and 11 bases lay between the germline ends. The CDR3 totals 13 residues. CDR1 is LNHDA and CDR2 is SQIVND in the germline V gene (reference sequence).

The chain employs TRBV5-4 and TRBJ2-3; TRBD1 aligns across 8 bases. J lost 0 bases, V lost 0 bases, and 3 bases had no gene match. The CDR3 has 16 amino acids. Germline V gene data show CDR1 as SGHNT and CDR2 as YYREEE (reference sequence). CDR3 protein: CASSLAGDRSTDTQYF. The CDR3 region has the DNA TGTGCCAGCAGCTTGGCGGGGGACAGGAGCACAGATACGCAGTATTTT.

This chain's CDR3 is CAISESSDEKLFF. The CDR3 nucleotides read TGTGCCATCAGTGAGTCCTCCGATGAAAAACTGTTTTTT. The J gene is TRBJ1-4, the V gene TRBV10-3; D gene ambiguous. V shed 0 bases and J shed 6 bases, with 5 bases lying between them. This CDR3 comprises 13 residues. From germline, CDR1 is ENHRY and CDR2 SYGVKD.

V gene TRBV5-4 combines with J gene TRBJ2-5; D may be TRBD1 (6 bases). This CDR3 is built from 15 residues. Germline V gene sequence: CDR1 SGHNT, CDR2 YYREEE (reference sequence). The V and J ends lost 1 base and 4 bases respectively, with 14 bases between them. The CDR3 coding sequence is TGTGCCAGCAGCTTGTTACAGGGAAGGCGAGAGACCCAGTACTTC. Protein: CASSLLQGRRETQYF. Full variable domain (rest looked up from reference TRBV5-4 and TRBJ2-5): ETGVTQSPTHLIKTRGQQVTLRCSSQSGHNTVSWYQQALGQGPQFIFQYYREEENGRGNFPPRFSGLQFPNYSSELNVNALELDDSALYLCASSLLQGRRETQYFGPGTRLLVL.

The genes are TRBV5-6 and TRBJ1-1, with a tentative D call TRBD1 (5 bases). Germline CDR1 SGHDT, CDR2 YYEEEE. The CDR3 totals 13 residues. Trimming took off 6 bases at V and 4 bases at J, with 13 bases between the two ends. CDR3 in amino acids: CASNTQGPTEAFF. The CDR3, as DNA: TGTGCCAGCAACACGCAGGGTCCCACTGAAGCTTTCTTT.

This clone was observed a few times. The CDR3 region has the DNA TGTGCCAGCAGTTTGGGTGGGGGGGCCTCTTTGACGACTGAAGCTTTCTTT. Its protein is CASSLGGGASLTTEAFF. The gene calls are TRBV28 and TRBJ1-1, with D perhaps matching TRBD1 (6 bases). V was pared by 3 bases and J by 5 bases, with 22 bases between. Germline V gene data show CDR1 as MDHEN and CDR2 as SYDVKM. CDR3 length equals 17 residues.

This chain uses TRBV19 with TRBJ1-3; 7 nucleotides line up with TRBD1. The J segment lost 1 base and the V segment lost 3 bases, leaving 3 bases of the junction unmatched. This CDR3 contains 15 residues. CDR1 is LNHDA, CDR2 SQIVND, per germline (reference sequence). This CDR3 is CASSIYRGSGNTIYF. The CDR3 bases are TGTGCCAGTAGTATTTACAGGGGTTCTGGAAACACCATATATTTT.

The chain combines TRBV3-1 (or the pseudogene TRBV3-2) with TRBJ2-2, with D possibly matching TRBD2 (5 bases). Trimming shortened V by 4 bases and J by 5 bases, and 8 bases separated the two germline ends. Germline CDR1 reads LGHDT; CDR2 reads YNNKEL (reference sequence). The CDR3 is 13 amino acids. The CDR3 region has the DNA TGTGCCAGCAGCCCCCGGAGGACCGGGGAGCTGTTTTTT. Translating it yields CASSPRRTGELFF.

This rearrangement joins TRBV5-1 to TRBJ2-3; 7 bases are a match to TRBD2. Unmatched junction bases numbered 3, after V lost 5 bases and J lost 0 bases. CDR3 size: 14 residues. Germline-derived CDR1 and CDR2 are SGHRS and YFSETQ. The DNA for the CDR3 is TGCGCCAGCAGGCTCGGGGGGAGCACAGATACGCAGTATTTT. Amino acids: CASRLGGSTDTQYF.

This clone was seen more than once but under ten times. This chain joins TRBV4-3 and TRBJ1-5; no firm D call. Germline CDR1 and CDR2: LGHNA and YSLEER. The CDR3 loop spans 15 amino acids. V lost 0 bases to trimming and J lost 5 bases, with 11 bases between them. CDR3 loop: CASSQDWWGDQPQHF. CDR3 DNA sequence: TGCGCCAGCAGCCAAGATTGGTGGGGAGATCAGCCCCAGCATTTT.

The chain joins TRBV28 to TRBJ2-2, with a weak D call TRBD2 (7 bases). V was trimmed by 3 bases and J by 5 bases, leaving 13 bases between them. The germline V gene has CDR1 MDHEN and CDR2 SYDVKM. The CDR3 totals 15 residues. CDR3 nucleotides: TGTGCCAGCAGTTTTTGGGGGGGCCATACCGGGGAGCTGTTTTTT. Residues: CASSFWGGHTGELFF.

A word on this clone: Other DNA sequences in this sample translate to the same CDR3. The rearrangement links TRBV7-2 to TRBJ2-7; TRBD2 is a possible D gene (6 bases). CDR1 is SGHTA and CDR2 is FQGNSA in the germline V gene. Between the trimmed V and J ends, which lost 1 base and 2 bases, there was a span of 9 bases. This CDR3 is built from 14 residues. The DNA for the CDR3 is TGTGCCAGCAGCTTAGTGGCGGGGACCTACGAGCAGTACTTC. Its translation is CASSLVAGTYEQYF.

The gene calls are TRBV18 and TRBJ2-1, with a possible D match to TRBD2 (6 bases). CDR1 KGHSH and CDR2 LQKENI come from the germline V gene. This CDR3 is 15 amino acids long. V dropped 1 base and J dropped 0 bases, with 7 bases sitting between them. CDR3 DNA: TGTGCCAGCTCACCACTCGGGAGCTCCTACAATGAGCAGTTCTTC. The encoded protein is CASSPLGSSYNEQFF.

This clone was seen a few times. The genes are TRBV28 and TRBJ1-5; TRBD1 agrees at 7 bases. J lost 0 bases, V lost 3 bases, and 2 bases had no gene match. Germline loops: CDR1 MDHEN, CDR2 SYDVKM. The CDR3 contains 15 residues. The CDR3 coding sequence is TGTGCCAGCAGTTTGGGACAGCCTAGCAATCAGCCCCAGCATTTT. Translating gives CASSLGQPSNQPQHF.